This TCR beta chain was profiled in a study of blood T cell repertoires in COVID-19. Clones were read by immunoSEQ multiplex PCR, and TCRdb kept only the in-frame ones, dropping some. The table lists hundreds of thousands of clones, approximately 91% of them singletons, with about 9.5% in the top ten. Germline CDR1 reads LNHDA; CDR2 reads SQIVND (reference sequence). The CDR3 is 11 amino acids. Comment on this clone: Sequence at one end of the junction differs from germline and may be a read error.

Participants came from under 30 US areas, aged about 18 to 89 years. What was sequenced was PBMCs or T cells enriched from blood (not recorded which). The origin of this receptor is a woman in her forties who had recovered from COVID-19. This rearrangement joins TRBV19 to TRBJ2-4; D is possibly TRBD2 (5 bases). The CDR3: CASSMDFGVHF. Here the CDR3 DNA reads TGTGCCAGTAGTATGGATTTCGGGGTACACTTC.